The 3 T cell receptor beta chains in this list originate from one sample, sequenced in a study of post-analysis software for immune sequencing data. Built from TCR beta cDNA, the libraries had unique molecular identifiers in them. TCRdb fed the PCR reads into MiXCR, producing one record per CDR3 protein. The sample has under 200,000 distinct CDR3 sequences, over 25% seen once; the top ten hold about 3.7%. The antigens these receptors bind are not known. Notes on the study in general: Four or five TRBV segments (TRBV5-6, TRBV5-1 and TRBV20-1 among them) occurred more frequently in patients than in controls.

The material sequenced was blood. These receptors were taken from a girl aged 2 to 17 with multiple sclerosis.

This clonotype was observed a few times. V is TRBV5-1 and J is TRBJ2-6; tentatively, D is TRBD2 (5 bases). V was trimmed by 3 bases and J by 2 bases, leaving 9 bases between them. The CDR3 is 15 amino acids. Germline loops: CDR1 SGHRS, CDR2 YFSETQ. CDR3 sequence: CASSSDGAGANVLTF. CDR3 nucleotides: TGCGCCAGCAGCTCGGACGGGGCTGGGGCCAACGTCCTGACTTTC.

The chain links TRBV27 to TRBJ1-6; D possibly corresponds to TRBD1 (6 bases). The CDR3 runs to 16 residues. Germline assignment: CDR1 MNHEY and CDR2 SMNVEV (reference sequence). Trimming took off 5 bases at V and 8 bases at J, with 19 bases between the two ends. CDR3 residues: CASSRLFPDSHSPLHF. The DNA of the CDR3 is TGTGCCAGCAGTCGTCTCTTCCCGGACAGCCATTCACCCCTCCACTTT.

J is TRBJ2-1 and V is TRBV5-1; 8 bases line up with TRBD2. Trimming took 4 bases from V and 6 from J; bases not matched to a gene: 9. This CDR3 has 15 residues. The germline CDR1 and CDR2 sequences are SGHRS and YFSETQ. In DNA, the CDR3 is TGCGCCAGCAGCGGCGGGACTAGGTCCGGCAATGAGCAGTTCTTC. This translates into CASSGGTRSGNEQFF.